This is a list of T cell receptor beta chains from one sample in a study of T-cell reconstitution after alpha-beta-depleted transplantation in children. Via MiXCR, TCRdb re-called the PCR reads, giving one row per CDR3 protein. The table lists approximately 91,000 distinct CDR3 sequences, roughly 8.4% of them singletons. The source was PBMCs from the stem cell graft donor, collected from the stem cell graft. The receptors originated from a human donor who donated a stem cell graft to a child with congenital amegakaryocytic thrombocytopenia. Each CDR3 is given with its conserved first and last residue. A D gene is named only where the DNA matches it firmly. Clone size is stated in some rows and not others, as once, few, many or a class when expanded.

cdr3_aa cdr3_nt j_call clone_size v_call d_call
CASTSNFGSYEQYF TGTGCCAGCACTTCAAATTTCGGGTCCTACGAGCAGTACTTC TRBJ2-7 many TRBV12-3/TRBV12-4 NA
CASSYVSGNTEAFF TGTGCCAGCAGCTATGTATCAGGGAACACTGAAGCTTTCTTT TRBJ1-1 many TRBV7-2 NA
CASSKSSGANVLTF TGTGCCAGTAGTAAGAGCTCTGGGGCCAACGTCCTGACTTTC TRBJ2-6 many TRBV19 NA
CASSQDPGPHTDTQYF TGTGCCAGCAGCCAAGATCCGGGGCCACACACAGATACGCAGTATTTT TRBJ2-3 many TRBV3-1 NA
CASSLEGTGVETQYF TGCGCCAGCAGCTTAGAGGGGACAGGGGTCGAGACCCAGTACTTC TRBJ2-5 many TRBV5-1 TRBD1
CAISESQPTSFYNEQFF TGTGCCATCAGTGAGAGCCAACCTACTAGCTTTTACAATGAGCAGTTCTTC TRBJ2-1 many TRBV10-3 NA
CASSSGFGTGELFF TGTGCCAGCAGCTCGGGGTTCGGGACCGGGGAGCTGTTTTTT TRBJ2-2 many TRBV7-3 NA
CASSLRESMNTEAFF TGTGCCAGCAGCTTGAGGGAGTCCATGAACACTGAAGCTTTCTTT TRBJ1-1 many TRBV5-5 NA
CAWSRWNTGELFF TGTGCCTGGAGTCGCTGGAACACCGGGGAGCTGTTTTTT TRBJ2-2 NA TRBV30 NA
CASSLGTGGQYGYTF TGTGCCAGCAGCTTAGGGACAGGGGGACAATATGGCTACACCTTC TRBJ1-2 NA TRBV7-2 TRBD1
CSARGGAEGRTDTQYF TGCAGTGCTAGAGGGGGAGCTGAGGGCAGGACAGATACGCAGTATTTT TRBJ2-3 many TRBV20-1 NA
CASSPSGSFYNEQFF TGCGCCAGCAGTCCTAGCGGGAGCTTCTACAATGAGCAGTTCTTC TRBJ2-1 many TRBV5-1 TRBD2
CASSFLAGEWVEQFF TGTGCCAGCAGCTTTTTAGCGGGAGAATGGGTAGAGCAGTTCTTC TRBJ2-1 many TRBV7-2 TRBD2
CSADLDRERYEQYF TGCAGTGCCGATTTGGACAGGGAACGTTACGAGCAGTACTTC TRBJ2-7 many TRBV20-1 TRBD1
CASSPGQGRGTDTQYF TGCGCCAGCAGCCCTGGACAGGGGCGAGGCACAGATACGCAGTATTTT TRBJ2-3 many TRBV5-1 TRBD1
CSVRLRLDTGELFF TGCAGCGTGAGACTCCGTTTGGACACCGGGGAGCTGTTTTTT TRBJ2-2 many TRBV29-1 NA
CASSSWGTSGTDTQYF TGTGCCAGCAGCTCCTGGGGGACTAGCGGCACAGATACGCAGTATTTT TRBJ2-3 many TRBV7-2 TRBD2
CASSLEAGVRGETQYF TGTGCCAGCAGCTTAGAGGCAGGTGTCAGGGGAGAGACCCAGTACTTC TRBJ2-5 many TRBV7-2 NA
CASSFVGANVLTF TGTGCCAGCAGTTTTGTAGGGGCCAACGTCCTGACTTTC TRBJ2-6 many TRBV12-3/TRBV12-4 NA
CASSSLYGYTF TGTGCCAGCAGCTCCTTGTATGGCTACACCTTC TRBJ1-2 many TRBV3-1 NA
CASSSDRGWVATYEQYF TGCGCCAGCAGCTCCGACAGGGGGTGGGTTGCAACCTACGAGCAGTACTTC TRBJ2-7 many TRBV5-1 TRBD1
CSARGYRAALGKNIQYF TGCAGTGCTAGAGGCTACAGGGCGGCACTGGGCAAAAACATTCAGTACTTC TRBJ2-4 many TRBV20-1 NA
CASSFRDGYGYTF TGTGCCAGCAGCTTCAGGGATGGCTATGGCTACACCTTC TRBJ1-2 many TRBV27 NA
CSVEFQVNNEQFF TGCAGCGTTGAATTTCAGGTTAACAATGAGCAGTTCTTC TRBJ2-1 many TRBV29-1 NA
CASSYSFDGTEAFF TGTGCCAGCAGTTACTCATTCGACGGCACTGAAGCTTTCTTT TRBJ1-1 many TRBV6-5 NA
CSAVDRGAGANVLTF TGCAGTGCCGTCGACAGGGGCGCTGGGGCCAACGTCCTGACTTTC TRBJ2-6 many TRBV20-1 TRBD1
CASSARTSGINTGELFF TGTGCCAGCAGCGCCCGGACTAGCGGGATAAACACCGGGGAGCTGTTTTTT TRBJ2-2 many TRBV9 TRBD2
CSAGLYLAGRYNEQFF TGCAGTGCTGGGCTGTACCTAGCGGGAAGGTACAATGAGCAGTTCTTC TRBJ2-1 many TRBV20-1 TRBD2
CASSFRASGGPNTGELFF TGTGCCAGCAGTTTCAGGGCTAGCGGGGGTCCGAACACCGGGGAGCTGTTTTTT TRBJ2-2 many TRBV27 TRBD2
CSASWQYNEQFF TGCAGTGCTAGTTGGCAGTACAATGAGCAGTTCTTC TRBJ2-1 many TRBV20-1 NA
CASSESLTDTQYF TGTGCCAGCAGTGAATCATTAACAGATACGCAGTATTTT TRBJ2-3 many TRBV2 NA
CASSSAGGGSYNEQFF TGTGCCAGCAGCTCAGCGGGAGGCGGCTCCTACAATGAGCAGTTCTTC TRBJ2-1 many TRBV7-3 TRBD2
CASSLQGQNTEAFF TGCGCCAGCAGCTTACAGGGCCAGAACACTGAAGCTTTCTTT TRBJ1-1 NA TRBV5-1 NA
CASGRDTYEQYF TGCGCCAGCGGCCGGGACACCTACGAGCAGTACTTC TRBJ2-7 few TRBV5-1 NA
CASSLGRTGRVTGELFF TGTGCCAGCAGCTTAGGGAGAACAGGGCGGGTCACCGGGGAGCTGTTTTTT TRBJ2-2 many TRBV11-2 NA
CSAREVRTGQPQHF TGCAGTGCTAGAGAGGTGCGGACAGGTCAGCCCCAGCATTTT TRBJ1-5 many TRBV20-1 TRBD1
CASCRGTSVSGELFF TGTGCCAGCTGCCGCGGGACTAGCGTCTCCGGGGAGCTGTTTTTT TRBJ2-2 few TRBV5-5 TRBD2
CSARVSRAETQYF TGCAGTGCTAGGGTCTCGAGGGCAGAGACCCAGTACTTC TRBJ2-5 many TRBV20-1 NA
CASSSGVDGNTIYF TGCGCCAGCAGTTCAGGGGTTGATGGAAACACCATATATTTT TRBJ1-3 many TRBV4-1 NA
CASSRQGARYDEQYF TGTGCCAGCAGCAGACAGGGGGCACGTTACGACGAGCAGTACTTC TRBJ2-7 many TRBV7-2 TRBD1
CASSLGQYMNTEAFF TGTGCCAGCAGCCTCGGACAGTACATGAACACTGAAGCTTTCTTT TRBJ1-1 many TRBV7-9 NA
CASSLLPPGQGNYGYTF TGTGCCAGCAGCCTCCTTCCCCCGGGACAGGGCAACTATGGCTACACCTTC TRBJ1-2 many TRBV7-2 TRBD1
CSARTGMADTQYF TGCAGTGCGCGTACAGGGATGGCAGATACGCAGTATTTT TRBJ2-3 many TRBV20-1 NA
CSAREGVSYEQYF TGCAGTGCTAGAGAAGGAGTCTCCTACGAGCAGTACTTC TRBJ2-7 NA TRBV20-1 NA
CSALGNQETQYF TGCAGTGCTTTGGGGAACCAAGAGACCCAGTACTTC TRBJ2-5 many TRBV20-1 NA
CASSQDRQNSGANVLTF TGCGCCAGCAGCCAAGACCGACAGAACTCTGGGGCCAACGTCCTGACTTTC TRBJ2-6 few TRBV4-1 NA
CASSPTGGNGELFF TGTGCCAGCAGTCCCACGGGAGGGAACGGGGAGCTGTTTTTT TRBJ2-2 many TRBV12-3/TRBV12-4 TRBD2
CASSQRLPTDTQYF TGTGCCAGCAGCCAGCGACTACCCACAGATACGCAGTATTTC TRBJ2-3 NA TRBV6-1 NA
CASRLSGGGGNTIYF TGTGCCAGCAGGTTATCCGGAGGGGGTGGAAACACCATATATTTT TRBJ1-3 few TRBV7-2 NA
CATSPGGPSFYNEQFF TGTGCCACCAGCCCCGGGGGCCCATCGTTCTACAATGAGCAGTTCTTC TRBJ2-1 many TRBV15 NA
CASSPLAGQNEQYF TGTGCCAGCAGCCCTCTAGCGGGACAAAACGAGCAGTACTTC TRBJ2-7 many TRBV9 TRBD2
CASSGNEQYF TGTGCCAGCAGTGGGAACGAGCAGTACTTC TRBJ2-7 many TRBV2 NA